What follows are 8 T cell receptor beta chains derived from one specimen sequenced in a study of T cell repertoires in cytomegalovirus infection. Their target antigens are unknown. TCRdb re-analysed the reads in MiXCR, keeping a single row per CDR3 protein. The sample carries 370,000 or so distinct CDR3 sequences, about 32% recorded once. The material was cultured PBMCs, obtained from culture after CMV antigen stimulation. These receptors were taken from a human donor in good health (CMV status not recorded). Some clones in this sample may be carry-over from other donors' samples.

The rearrangement joins TRBV6-5 to TRBJ2-3, with 7 bases identical to TRBD2. Germline CDR1 reads MNHEY; CDR2 reads SVGAGI. The CDR3 spans 16 residues. The junction had 6 bases not matched to a gene; V was cut back by 1 base and J by 2 bases. The CDR3 sequence: CASSYFSGGPTDTQYF. CDR3 in DNA: TGTGCCAGCAGTTACTTTTCGGGGGGACCCACAGATACGCAGTATTTT.

This chain links TRBV4-3 with TRBJ2-7; D gene unclear. V lost 1 base to trimming and J lost 3 bases, with 13 bases between them. Germline V CDR1 and CDR2: LGHNA, YSLEER. CDR3 length: 15 residues. CDR3 sequence: CASSQAGIEDYEQYF. As DNA, the CDR3 is TGCGCCAGCAGCCAAGCTGGAATCGAGGACTACGAGCAGTACTTC.

This chain links TRBV27 with TRBJ2-5, with TRBD1 matching over 9 bases. The CDR3 runs 19 residues. Germline V gene data show CDR1 as MNHEY and CDR2 as SMNVEV (reference sequence). V lost 2 bases to trimming and J lost 5 bases; unmatched junction nucleotides: 18. The CDR3 region is CASSLRIRTGEKTRETQYF. The CDR3 DNA is TGTGCCAGCAGTTTACGGATTCGGACAGGGGAAAAGACCCGTGAGACCCAGTACTTC.

V is TRBV5-4 and J is TRBJ2-1; D is perhaps TRBD2 (6 bases). The germline CDR1 and CDR2 sequences are SGHNT and YYREEE (reference sequence). This CDR3 is built from 14 residues. V lost 4 bases and J lost 5, with 13 bases in between. CDR3 region: CASSQTGVHNEQFF. CDR3 nucleotide sequence: TGTGCCAGCAGCCAAACGGGAGTCCACAATGAGCAGTTCTTC. Full variable domain (outside the CDR3, taken from reference TRBV5-4 and TRBJ2-1): ETGVTQSPTHLIKTRGQQVTLRCSSQSGHNTVSWYQQALGQGPQFIFQYYREEENGRGNFPPRFSGLQFPNYSSELNVNALELDDSALYLCASSQTGVHNEQFFGPGTRLTVL.

This clonotype was seen only a few times. The rearrangement links TRBV6-2 or TRBV6-3 to TRBJ2-1; D is perhaps TRBD1 (5 bases). Trimming removed 8 bases at V and 2 bases at J, with 16 bases between. This CDR3 spans 15 amino acids. Per the germline V gene, CDR1 is MNHEY and CDR2 is SVGEGT. CDR3 DNA: TGTGCCAGCTCCCCCCCAGGGATGGCCTACAATGAGCAGTTCTTC. Its protein product is CASSPPGMAYNEQFF.

The chain links TRBV6-5 to TRBJ2-7, with 13 bases lining up with TRBD2. The CDR3 runs to 17 residues. Germline values: CDR1 MNHEY, CDR2 SVGAGI. The V segment lost 5 bases and the J segment 1 base; nucleotides outside the gene matches: 8. DNA for the CDR3: TGTGCCAGCAGTCCCGGGACTAGCGGGATCCCGTCCTACGAGCAGTACGTC. Encoded protein: CASSPGTSGIPSYEQYV.

This chain connects TRBV12-3 or TRBV12-4 to TRBJ2-3; 11 positions match TRBD2. Trimming removed 1 base from V and 6 bases from J; junction bases left unmatched: 6. This CDR3 region has 16 residues. CDR3 in amino acids: CASSLVELAGVDTQYF. DNA of the CDR3: TGTGCCAGCAGTTTAGTGGAACTAGCGGGAGTCGATACGCAGTATTTT.

This clonotype was counted a few times. V and J are TRBV11-2 and TRBJ2-3, with D possibly TRBD2 on 5 matching bases. The germline CDR1 and CDR2 sequences are SGHAT and FQNNGV. V was cut by 6 bases and J by 2 bases, with 9 bases left in between. The CDR3 has 13 amino acids. The chain's CDR3 is CASSRGLTDTQYF. CDR3 sequence (DNA): TGTGCCAGCAGTCGCGGACTCACAGATACGCAGTATTTT.